This passage covers 22 T cell receptor beta chains from one sample sequenced in a study of blood T cell repertoires in COVID-19. Assay: immunoSEQ multiplex PCR; the TCRdb copy retains only in-frame clones and omits some. The table has about 170,000 clones, under 90% seen once. Material for sequencing was peripheral blood. All receptors come from a woman in her 70s with COVID-19, enrolled during active disease.

The sample holds one count of this clone. V gene TRBV6-1 combines with J gene TRBJ2-2; 10 positions agree with TRBD2. In germline, CDR1 is MNHNS, CDR2 SASEGT. The CDR3 has 16 residues. The junction had 7 bases not matched to a gene; V was cut back by 4 bases and J by 5 bases. CDR3 loop: CASSGILAGITGELFF. The CDR3 nucleotides read TGTGCCAGCAGTGGAATACTAGCGGGAATTACCGGGGAGCTGTTTTTT.

This clone was detected only a few times. The rearrangement links TRBV10-3 to TRBJ1-2; D is undetermined. Trimming pared 2 bases from V and 4 bases from J, leaving 14 bases between. The CDR3 loop spans 15 amino acids. Germline lookup yields CDR1 ENHRY and CDR2 SYGVKD. Here the CDR3 DNA reads TGTGCCATCAGTGAGATGGAGGGTCAGCGCTATGGCTACACCTTC. This translates into CAISEMEGQRYGYTF.

The V gene is TRBV10-3, the J gene TRBJ1-5; no definite D call. From germline, CDR1 is ENHRY and CDR2 SYGVKD. The CDR3 totals 13 residues. Trimming left V 4 bases short and J 7 bases short, with 11 bases between. CDR3 sequence: CAISGELGQPQHF. The DNA for the CDR3 is TGTGCCATCAGTGGAGAGCTCGGGCAGCCCCAGCATTTT.

The V gene is TRBV10-3, the J gene TRBJ2-1, with TRBD2 matching 7 bases. The ends lost 11 bases at V and 8 bases at J; junction bases unmatched: 9. The CDR3 contains 12 residues. Germline CDR1 ENHRY, CDR2 SYGVKD. The CDR3 nucleotides are TGTGCCTCAGCAGCGGGAACCTATGAGCAGTTCTTC. It translates to CASAAGTYEQFF.

The chain has TRBV19 and TRBJ1-2; no reliable D call. Between the trimmed V and J ends, which lost 2 bases and 4 bases, there was a span of 8 bases. The CDR3 contains 13 residues. Germline V gene sequence: CDR1 LNHDA, CDR2 SQIVND (reference sequence). CDR3 amino acids: CASSISHSYGYTF. As DNA, the CDR3 is TGTGCCAGTAGTATATCGCACAGCTATGGCTACACCTTC.

The V and J genes are TRBV5-1 and TRBJ1-2, with 8 nucleotides matching TRBD1. The germline CDR1 and CDR2 sequences are SGHRS and YFSETQ. The CDR3 is 13 residues long. With 4 bases clipped from V and 6 bases from J, the junction kept 5 bases outside the gene matches. The CDR3 loop is CASSPRGQDGYTF. The CDR3 DNA reads as TGCGCCAGCAGCCCCCGGGGACAGGATGGCTACACCTTC.

V usage is TRBV11-2 and J usage is TRBJ2-5; TRBD1 agrees at 8 bases. Germline CDR1 SGHAT, CDR2 FQNNGV. This CDR3 spans 15 amino acids. After removal of 1 base from V and 5 bases from J, the junction contained 6 bases not matched to a gene. CDR3 sequence (DNA): TGTGCCAGCAGCTTAGGTGGGACAGGAGGCGAGACCCAGTACTTC. It yields the protein CASSLGGTGGETQYF.

The table lists this clone with a few counts. The rearrangement links TRBV14 to TRBJ2-2; D is uncertain. Germline V lookup: CDR1 SGHDN, CDR2 FVKESK. V lost 4 bases and J 3 bases, leaving 6 bases between the germline ends. The CDR3 extends over 13 amino acids. The CDR3 DNA reads TGTGCCAGCAGCCCTTTCGACACCGGGGAGCTGTTTTTT. The encoded protein is CASSPFDTGELFF.

The chain joins TRBV18 to TRBJ1-4; D remains unclear. The CDR3 sequence is 15 residues long. The V end was cut by 0 bases, the J end by 8 bases, with 13 bases between. The germline gives CDR1 KGHSH, CDR2 LQKENI. The CDR3 sequence: CASSPPAILGEKLFF. In nucleotides, the CDR3 is TGTGCCAGCTCACCACCAGCTATCCTCGGGGAAAAACTGTTTTTT.

The chain's CDR3 is CASSHPGPNTEAFF. CDR3 DNA: TGTGCCAGCAGCCATCCTGGGCCGAACACTGAAGCTTTCTTT. The gene calls are TRBV7-9 and TRBJ1-1; D is ambiguous. Trimming removed 5 bases from V and 1 base from J, with 11 bases in between. CDR1 and CDR2 (germline): SEHNR, FQNEAQ (reference sequence). The CDR3 is made up of 14 amino acids.

The chain couples TRBV3-1 (or the pseudogene TRBV3-2) to TRBJ1-5, with D possibly being TRBD1 (5 bases). This CDR3 contains 14 residues. V lost 0 bases and J 7 bases, leaving 10 bases between the germline ends. Germline loops: CDR1 LGHDT, CDR2 YNNKEL (reference sequence). DNA for the CDR3: TGTGCCAGCAGCCAAGATAGGAGGGGACAGCCCCAGCATTTT. Its protein is CASSQDRRGQPQHF.

The chain is built from TRBV6-5 and TRBJ2-2; 11 bases fit TRBD1. The V gene's germline CDR1 is MNHEY and CDR2 SVGAGI. This CDR3 contains 14 residues. V trimming: 6 bases; J trimming: 7 bases; junction bases outside the gene matches: 4. The CDR3 protein is CASSGTGGVGELFF. For the CDR3, the DNA is TGTGCCAGCAGCGGGACAGGGGGTGTCGGGGAGCTGTTTTTT.

The rearrangement uses TRBV6-1 and TRBJ1-3; tentatively, D is TRBD1 (6 bases). This CDR3 has 16 residues. Germline values: CDR1 MNHNS, CDR2 SASEGT. V was clipped by 4 bases and J by 0 bases, with 13 bases between them. The CDR3 region is CASSGRQAPSGNTIYF. DNA for the CDR3: TGTGCCAGCAGTGGCCGACAGGCCCCCTCTGGAAACACCATATATTTT.

This clone turned up a few times. This chain links TRBV30 with TRBJ1-2; no firm D call. Per the germline V gene, CDR1 is GTSNPN and CDR2 is SVGIG (reference sequence). Trimming took off 2 bases at V and 8 bases at J, with 15 bases between the two ends. The length of the CDR3 is 13 residues. CDR3 amino acids: CAWSTALGQGYTF. The CDR3 nucleotides are TGTGCCTGGAGTACGGCACTAGGGCAAGGCTACACCTTC.

CDR3 sequence reads: CASSLTGQPIYGYTF. DNA for the CDR3: TGTGCCAGCAGCTTGACGGGACAGCCAATCTATGGCTACACCTTC. The rearrangement links TRBV5-4 to TRBJ1-2; 7 nucleotides align to TRBD1. Germline CDR1 and CDR2: SGHNT and YYREEE (reference sequence). The CDR3 is 15 amino acids. With 1 base clipped from V and 4 bases from J, the junction kept 7 bases outside the gene matches.

V is TRBV7-2 and J is TRBJ2-6; 12 bases align to TRBD2. V gave up 5 bases and J gave up 3 bases; unmatched junction bases: 8. Germline CDR1 reads SGHTA; CDR2 reads FQGNSA. The CDR3 length is 18 residues. The CDR3 protein is CASSPLTSGRGGANVLTF. The DNA of the CDR3 is TGTGCCAGCAGCCCCTTGACTAGCGGGAGAGGTGGGGCCAACGTCCTGACTTTC.

The chain carries TRBV5-1 and TRBJ2-7; D is unresolved. The germline gives CDR1 SGHRS, CDR2 YFSETQ. V was shortened by 4 bases and J by 2 bases, with 10 bases between the two germline ends. The CDR3 is made up of 13 amino acids. In DNA form, the CDR3 reads TGCGCCAGCAGCACTCAAAGCCCCTACGAGCAGTACTTC. This encodes CASSTQSPYEQYF.

The chain employs TRBV5-1 and TRBJ2-2; the D gene is possibly TRBD2 (6 bases). Germline CDR1 and CDR2: SGHRS and YFSETQ. Trimming pared 5 bases from V and 5 bases from J, leaving 16 bases between. The CDR3 spans 15 residues. CDR3 in amino acids: CASSYGSGSTGELFF. The CDR3 nucleotides are TGCGCCAGCAGTTACGGGAGTGGCTCGACCGGGGAGCTGTTTTTT. The full variable domain, rest sourced from reference TRBV5-1 and TRBJ2-2, is KAGVTQTPRYLIKTRGQQVTLSCSPISGHRSVSWYQQTPGQGLQFLFEYFSETQRNKGNFPGRFSGRQFSNSRSEMNVSTLELGDSALYLCASSYGSGSTGELFFGEGSRLTVL.

The chain has TRBV30 and TRBJ1-4; 9 bases fit TRBD1. Trimming cost V 8 bases and J 10 bases; bases outside gene matches: 20. CDR1 is GTSNPN and CDR2 is SVGIG in the germline V gene (reference sequence). This CDR3 is 16 amino acids long. The CDR3 sequence is CAAIGYDRGRTGKLFF. For the CDR3, the DNA is TGTGCCGCCATTGGTTACGACAGGGGGAGGACCGGAAAACTGTTTTTT.

The rearrangement links TRBV2 to TRBJ1-2; 7 nucleotides line up with TRBD1. The V segment lost 10 bases and the J segment 7 bases; nucleotides outside the gene matches: 15. The length of the CDR3 is 14 residues. CDR1 SNHLY and CDR2 FYNNEI come from the germline V gene. CDR3 loop: CATNIGTAESGYTF. The CDR3 DNA follows: TGTGCCACTAACATTGGGACAGCTGAATCTGGCTACACCTTC.

The V call is TRBV28, the J call TRBJ2-2, with TRBD2 matching 7 bases. Per the germline V gene, CDR1 is MDHEN and CDR2 is SYDVKM. There are 16 residues in the CDR3. The ends lost 6 bases at V and 7 bases at J; junction bases unmatched: 14. CDR3 in DNA: TGTGCCAGCAGCCACCTCACTAGCGAGACGGGCGGGGAGCTGTTTTTT. Translated: CASSHLTSETGGELFF.

The gene calls are TRBV18 and TRBJ1-1; weak D call: TRBD1 (6 bases). The CDR3 contains 16 residues. The germline V and J ends were trimmed by 2 bases and 3 bases, with 16 bases remaining between them. Per the germline V gene, CDR1 is KGHSH and CDR2 is LQKENI. The CDR3 is CASSPAGTTRDTEAFF. The CDR3 DNA reads TGTGCCAGCTCACCAGCCGGGACAACCAGGGACACTGAAGCTTTCTTT.